These T cell receptor beta chains were read from a single sample in a study of tacrolimus-resistant gene-edited T cells for transplant recipients. This table comes from immunoSEQ multiplex PCR, and its TCRdb copy is limited to in-frame clones, with some not included. Of about 850 clones in the sample, roughly 37% were seen once. Sequencing was performed on a CMV-specific product grown in culture, taken from cells with FKBP12 knockout. These receptors were taken from a human donor in good health, a blood donor. The CDR3 runs from the conserved cysteine through the conserved F or W. The order of the fields is CDR3 protein, CDR3 DNA, D gene, V gene, clone size, J gene. The D gene is left open where the match is weak. Size is omitted from some rows. Given values are once, few, many or a class for expanded clones.

cdr3_aa: CASSLWGRETEKETQYF; cdr3_nt: TGTGCCAGCAGCTTGTGGGGTCGTGAGACCGAGAAAGAGACCCAGTACTTC; d_call: .; v_call: TRBV5-4; clone_size: few; j_call: TRBJ2-5
cdr3_aa: CASSLAGTLNEQFF; cdr3_nt: TGTGCCAGCAGCTTAGCCGGGACACTCAATGAGCAGTTCTTC; d_call: .; v_call: TRBV7-9; clone_size: .; j_call: TRBJ2-1
cdr3_aa: CASTVVGGGETQYF; cdr3_nt: TGTGCCAGCACCGTGGTAGGGGGGGGAGAGACCCAGTACTTC; d_call: .; v_call: TRBV28; clone_size: .; j_call: TRBJ2-5
cdr3_aa: CASRTVNTGELFF; cdr3_nt: TGTGCCAGCCGGACAGTTAACACCGGGGAGCTGTTTTTT; d_call: .; v_call: TRBV5-4; clone_size: .; j_call: TRBJ2-2
cdr3_aa: CSVETRTGNGYTF; cdr3_nt: TGCAGCGTTGAAACACGGACAGGCAATGGCTACACCTTC; d_call: TRBD1; v_call: TRBV29-1; clone_size: few; j_call: TRBJ1-2
cdr3_aa: CASSLGRASYNEQFF; cdr3_nt: TGTGCCAGCAGCTTAGGGAGAGCGTCCTACAATGAGCAGTTCTTC; d_call: .; v_call: TRBV7-3; clone_size: .; j_call: TRBJ2-1
cdr3_aa: CASINGLDGAWNEQFF; cdr3_nt: TGTGCCAGCATTAACGGACTAGACGGCGCGTGGAATGAGCAGTTCTTC; d_call: TRBD2; v_call: TRBV2; clone_size: large; j_call: TRBJ2-1
cdr3_aa: CASNPSPSGGAGEQFF; cdr3_nt: TGTGCCAGCAACCCTAGCCCTAGCGGGGGGGCTGGTGAGCAGTTCTTC; d_call: TRBD2; v_call: TRBV27; clone_size: .; j_call: TRBJ2-1
cdr3_aa: CASSSAGRLRDGYTF; cdr3_nt: TGTGCCAGCAGTTCGGCCGGGCGGTTACGGGATGGCTACACCTTC; d_call: .; v_call: TRBV6-5; clone_size: few; j_call: TRBJ1-2
cdr3_aa: CASKASDSPLHF; cdr3_nt: TGTGCCAGCAAAGCCAGCGATTCACCCCTCCACTTT; d_call: .; v_call: TRBV2; clone_size: .; j_call: TRBJ1-6
cdr3_aa: CASSFTQGDGYTF; cdr3_nt: TGTGCCAGCAGCTTCACACAGGGGGATGGCTACACCTTC; d_call: TRBD1; v_call: TRBV7-8; clone_size: medium-sized; j_call: TRBJ1-2
cdr3_aa: CASSEKPRAHTEAFF; cdr3_nt: TGTGCCAGCAGCGAGAAACCCAGGGCCCACACTGAAGCTTTCTTT; d_call: .; v_call: TRBV2; clone_size: .; j_call: TRBJ1-1
cdr3_aa: CASSKLIRDEQYF; cdr3_nt: TGCGCCAGCAGCAAACTCATAAGGGACGAGCAGTACTTC; d_call: .; v_call: TRBV4-3; clone_size: .; j_call: TRBJ2-7
cdr3_aa: CASSQKGQFVFF; cdr3_nt: TGCGCCAGCAGTCAAAAGGGACAATTTGTGTTCTTC; d_call: .; v_call: TRBV23-1; clone_size: medium-sized; j_call: TRBJ2-1
cdr3_aa: CASSKASSKYNEQFF; cdr3_nt: TGTGCCAGCAGCAAAGCCAGCTCAAAATACAATGAGCAGTTCTTC; d_call: .; v_call: TRBV21-1; clone_size: .; j_call: TRBJ2-1
cdr3_aa: CASSEGGSSYNEQFF; cdr3_nt: TGTGCTAGCAGTGAAGGGGGGAGCTCCTACAATGAGCAGTTCTTC; d_call: .; v_call: TRBV7-7; clone_size: .; j_call: TRBJ2-1
cdr3_aa: CASSARTGNTGELFF; cdr3_nt: TGTGCCAGCAGCGCAAGGACAGGGAACACCGGGGAGCTGTTTTTT; d_call: TRBD1; v_call: TRBV6-4; clone_size: few; j_call: TRBJ2-2
cdr3_aa: CASSVTGGASGGYTF; cdr3_nt: TGTGCCAGCAGCGTGACAGGGGGCGCATCTGGAGGCTACACCTTC; d_call: TRBD1; v_call: TRBV28; clone_size: large; j_call: TRBJ1-2
cdr3_aa: CAWGPSLDEQFF; cdr3_nt: TGTGCCTGGGGGCCGAGTTTGGATGAGCAGTTCTTC; d_call: .; v_call: TRBV30; clone_size: .; j_call: TRBJ2-1
cdr3_aa: CASSQDRLGGITGNTIYF; cdr3_nt: TGTGCCAGCAGCCAAGACCGCTTGGGGGGTATAACTGGAAACACCATATATTTT; d_call: .; v_call: TRBV3-1/TRBV3-2; clone_size: medium-sized; j_call: TRBJ1-3
cdr3_aa: CASSPNGGNNSPLHF; cdr3_nt: TGTGCCAGCTCACCAAACGGGGGAAACAATTCACCCCTCCACTTT; d_call: .; v_call: TRBV18; clone_size: few; j_call: TRBJ1-6
cdr3_aa: CASSMGTSGGHETQYF; cdr3_nt: TGCGCCAGCAGCATGGGGACTAGCGGGGGGCATGAGACCCAGTACTTC; d_call: TRBD2; v_call: TRBV5-1; clone_size: .; j_call: TRBJ2-5
cdr3_aa: CASSQITYPEANWTSTGELFF; cdr3_nt: TGTGCCAGCAGCCAAATAACTTATCCGGAGGCAAATTGGACTTCTACCGGGGAGCTGTTTTTT; d_call: .; v_call: TRBV3-1/TRBV3-2; clone_size: .; j_call: TRBJ2-2
cdr3_aa: CASSPWRQGHYGYTF; cdr3_nt: TGTGCCAGCAGCCCGTGGCGACAGGGGCACTATGGCTACACCTTC; d_call: TRBD1; v_call: TRBV7-2; clone_size: .; j_call: TRBJ1-2
cdr3_aa: CASSQGAPLHF; cdr3_nt: TGTGCCAGCAGCCAGGGGGCACCCCTCCACTTT; d_call: TRBD1; v_call: TRBV6-5; clone_size: .; j_call: TRBJ1-6
cdr3_aa: CASSVGRDRYNEKLFF; cdr3_nt: TGTGCCAGCAGCGTAGGGAGGGACAGGTATAATGAAAAACTGTTTTTT; d_call: TRBD1; v_call: TRBV9; clone_size: .; j_call: TRBJ1-4
cdr3_aa: CASSQESASGGINEQFF; cdr3_nt: TGTGCCAGCAGCCAAGAATCGGCTAGCGGGGGGATCAATGAGCAGTTCTTC; d_call: TRBD2; v_call: TRBV4-2; clone_size: .; j_call: TRBJ2-1
cdr3_aa: CAWGQATNTQYF; cdr3_nt: TGTGCCTGGGGACAGGCGACAAATACGCAGTATTTT; d_call: TRBD1; v_call: TRBV30; clone_size: .; j_call: TRBJ2-3